A single sample gave rise to the 8 T cell receptor beta chains below, sequenced in a study of shared clonotypes between healthy human individuals. Generated by immunoSEQ multiplex PCR, the TCRdb table keeps only in-frame clones and is missing some. The sample lists around 610,000 clones, approximately 96% occurring once. Naivety among CD8 cells was defined by CD45RO negativity and positive CCR7 selection, thereby excluding terminally differentiated effector memory CD45RA+ cells. Sequencing was performed on naive CD8+ T cells sorted from blood. Receptors were obtained from a woman aged 25-40 years in good health.

V usage is TRBV6-5 and J usage is TRBJ2-1; 7 bases line up with TRBD2. The CDR3 extends over 15 amino acids. V shed 2 bases, J shed 5 bases, and the junction held 6 bases outside the gene matches. The germline gives CDR1 MNHEY, CDR2 SVGAGI. CDR3 sequence reads: CASSYPSGGNNEQFF. CDR3 sequence (DNA): TGTGCCAGCAGTTACCCTAGCGGAGGGAACAATGAGCAGTTCTTC.

The CDR3 DNA sequence: TGTGCCAGCTGGGGGACAGATACCTACGAGCAGTACTTC. Protein: CASWGTDTYEQYF. The chain recombines TRBV2 with TRBJ2-7; 7 bases match TRBD1. This CDR3 is 13 amino acids long. J lost 2 bases, V lost 8 bases, and 6 bases had no gene match. Germline V gives CDR1 SNHLY, CDR2 FYNNEI.

The CDR3 bases are TGTGCCAGCAAACCCCGACAGGGGCATGAATGGGATCAGCCCCAGCATTTT. This encodes CASKPRQGHEWDQPQHF. The chain carries TRBV2 and TRBJ1-5; 8 bases agree with TRBD1. Germline CDR1 is SNHLY and CDR2 is FYNNEI. The CDR3 contains 17 residues. J was trimmed by 5 bases and V by 7 bases; bases with no gene match: 16.

J is TRBJ1-5 and V is TRBV12-5; tentatively, D is TRBD1 (6 bases). The V and J ends lost 9 bases and 3 bases respectively, with 15 bases between them. Germline CDR1 LGHNT, CDR2 FRNRAP. The CDR3 totals 14 residues. CDR3 nucleotide sequence: TGTGCTAGGACCGGGGGCCCCTACAATCAGCCCCAGCATTTT. Translation: CARTGGPYNQPQHF.

The rearrangement links TRBV19 to TRBJ2-7, with D perhaps TRBD2 (5 bases). CDR3 length: 15 residues. V lost 1 base, J lost 5 bases, and 15 bases lay in between. Per the germline V gene, CDR1 is LNHDA and CDR2 is SQIVND (reference sequence). CDR3 region: CASSIGAWVGNEQYF. The CDR3 DNA follows: TGTGCCAGTAGTATAGGGGCGTGGGTCGGGAACGAGCAGTACTTC.

This clone was counted once. The chain couples TRBV14 to TRBJ2-5; the D is unclear. V was pared by 2 bases and J by 1 base, with 8 bases between. Germline CDR1 reads SGHDN; CDR2 reads FVKESK. The CDR3 contains 14 residues. The CDR3 sequence: CASSQSHSQETQYF. CDR3 DNA sequence: TGTGCCAGCAGCCAAAGTCACAGCCAAGAGACCCAGTACTTC.

The chain links TRBV28 to TRBJ1-2; D remains unclear. V lost 4 bases and J lost 8, with 14 bases in between. The CDR3 runs 13 residues. CDR1 MDHEN and CDR2 SYDVKM come from the germline V gene. The CDR3 nucleotides are TGTGCCAGCAGTTCCAAGGTCCCCGTAGGCTACACCTTC. Translation gives CASSSKVPVGYTF.

The chain joins TRBV6-4 to TRBJ2-1; tentatively, D is TRBD2 (7 bases). Trimming took off 5 bases at V and 7 bases at J, with 21 bases between the two ends. Germline CDR1 MRHNA, CDR2 SNTAGT. The CDR3 consists of 16 residues. For the CDR3, the DNA is TGTGCCAGCAGTCCCCCCCGGCAGGGGAGGGGGAATGAGCAGTTCTTC. It is translated as CASSPPRQGRGNEQFF.